Sequencing of this TCR beta chain was carried out in a study of OX40 agonist ivuxolimab in advanced cancers. Overall study findings and caveats: CD4+ and CD8+ T cells in blood underwent clonal expansion by week 6 at 0.1 to 3.0 mg/kg. Expanded clones belonging to CD8+ T cells outnumbered, on average, those of CD4+.

Here immunoSEQ multiplex PCR was the method, and the copy in TCRdb shows in-frame clones only, minus some. The sample lists some 43,000 clones; 75% to 90% were seen once. Trimming pared 0 bases from V and 7 bases from J, leaving 9 bases between. The CDR3 is 13 amino acids. Germline-derived CDR1 and CDR2 are SEHNR and FQNEAQ (reference sequence). In regard to this clone: The antigen remains undetermined. This same CDR3 is encoded by further DNA sequences in the sample.

The sequence came from an adult with an advanced solid tumor such as melanoma, head and neck, liver or kidney cancer. This specimen was CD4+ or CD8+ T cells sorted from blood, taken in a trial of the OX40 agonist ivuxolimab. The chain employs TRBV7-9 and TRBJ1-1; D is uncertain. In DNA, the CDR3 is TGTGCCAGCAGCTTAGCGGGGAACTATGAAGCTTTCTTT. This gives the protein CASSLAGNYEAFF.